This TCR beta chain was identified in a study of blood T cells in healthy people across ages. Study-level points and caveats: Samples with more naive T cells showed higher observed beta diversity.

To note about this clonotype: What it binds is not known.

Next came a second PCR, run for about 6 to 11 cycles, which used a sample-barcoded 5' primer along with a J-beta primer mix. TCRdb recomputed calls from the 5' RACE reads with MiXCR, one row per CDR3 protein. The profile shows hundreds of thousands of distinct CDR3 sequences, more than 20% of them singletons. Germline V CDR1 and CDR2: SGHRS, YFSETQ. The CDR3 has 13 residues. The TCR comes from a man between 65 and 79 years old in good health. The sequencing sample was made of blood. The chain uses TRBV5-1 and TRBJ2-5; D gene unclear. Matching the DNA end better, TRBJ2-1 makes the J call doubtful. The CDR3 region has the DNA TGCGCCAGCAGCTCAATTCAGGCACATGAGCAGTTCTTC. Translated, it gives CASSSIQAHEQFF.